This is a list of T cell receptor beta chains from one sample in a study of T cell repertoires in cytomegalovirus infection. TCRdb ran MiXCR on the reads and lists one entry per CDR3 protein. The top ten clones hold approximately 19% of a sample with roughly 280,000 distinct CDR3 sequences, roughly 21% of them seen once. No antigen is known for these receptors. The material sequenced was cultured PBMCs, taken from culture after CMV antigen stimulation. These TCRs come from a human donor in good health (CMV status not recorded). Some clones in this sample may be carry-over from other donors' samples. CDR3s leave out the opening cysteine and the closing phenylalanine or tryptophan. The order of the fields is V gene, J gene, CDR3 protein.

TRBV12-3/TRBV12-4	TRBJ2-1	ASSSGGPYNEQF
TRBV12-3/TRBV12-4	TRBJ1-4	ASSPDTNEKLF
TRBV6-2/TRBV6-3	TRBJ2-1	ASRLPLSSYNEQF
TRBV20-1	TRBJ2-7	SARGRGYNEQY
TRBV4-1	TRBJ1-2	ASSQDPTGVHGYT
TRBV7-2	TRBJ1-5	ASSLLAQGALGPQH
TRBV11-2	TRBJ2-1	ASSLEPGAGGQF
TRBV7-8	TRBJ2-7	ASSITTSGSSYEQY
TRBV12-5	TRBJ1-1	ASGSSSGGANTEAF
TRBV5-1	TRBJ2-1	ASRPSSAHEQF
TRBV28	TRBJ1-1	ASSPGRRQAF
TRBV7-2	TRBJ2-1	ASSSRPSESSYNEQF
TRBV27	TRBJ2-3	ASSLASGSGVDTQY
TRBV9	TRBJ1-4	ASSVGDGVNEKLF
TRBV6-2/TRBV6-3	TRBJ2-1	ASSPPGHLNEQF
TRBV12-3/TRBV12-4	TRBJ2-3	ASRAGTGDTQY
TRBV12-3/TRBV12-4	TRBJ1-5	ASSPPGHRQPQH
TRBV20-1	TRBJ1-5	SARERYRGRDQPQH
TRBV15	TRBJ1-1	ATKQGAGNTEAF
TRBV7-9	TRBJ2-1	ASSLGVGTSGYNEQF
TRBV7-2	TRBJ2-5	ASSRALRGETQY